This TCR beta chain was observed in a study of beta chain features in type 1 diabetes. Study conclusions and caveats: Patients and controls would share equally any PCR tilt toward shorter templates. There was a moderate but significant shortening of TCRB CDR3s in all four CD4+ subsets of Type 1 diabetes patients.

Using CD45RO/CCR7/CD25/CD127/CD95/CD27, CD4+ naive, central memory, regulatory and stem cell-like memory cells were sorted. Purity of each sorted population was above 98%. This clone appeared a few times. The antigen is undetermined. Expressed TCRB transcripts were sequenced because the entire RNA isolate underwent reverse transcription. Measured with immunoSEQ multiplex PCR; TCRdb has only the in-frame clones, and not every one. The sample records hundreds of thousands of clones, roughly 11% being singletons. The CDR3 sequence is 14 residues long. V was clipped by 2 bases and J by 0 bases; unmatched bases: 0. CDR1 is SGHDT and CDR2 is YYEEEE in the germline V gene.

Sequencing was performed on naive CD4+ T cells from blood. The chain links TRBV5-6 to TRBJ2-7, with 9 bases that match TRBD1. This sequence originates from a woman aged 25-40 years in good health. CDR3 sequence: CASSLQGASYEQYF. The CDR3 DNA is TGTGCCAGCAGCTTACAGGGGGCCTCCTACGAGCAGTACTTC.